This is a list of T cell receptor beta chains from one sample in a study of blood T cell repertoires in COVID-19. Sequencing was performed with immunoSEQ multiplex PCR; in TCRdb, only in-frame clones are kept and a portion is missing. The sample gives about 240,000 clones, around 80% of which show up once; less than 3.5% is in the top ten. The sample comprised peripheral blood. Source of these receptors: a woman under 30 with acute or convalescent COVID-19. Both conserved end residues are part of each CDR3.

j_call v_call cdr3_aa
TRBJ1-1 TRBV27 CASSLRQGGEAFF
TRBJ1-3 TRBV2 CASAPDYSGNTIYF
TRBJ2-5 TRBV2 CASSELGEETQYF
TRBJ2-1 TRBV5-1 CASSSPGLQVEGQFF
TRBJ2-7 TRBV7-2 CASSSRGEYEQYF
TRBJ1-1 TRBV5-6 CASSLGQGVTEAFF
TRBJ1-5 TRBV5-6 CASSAGYSQPQHF
TRBJ1-2 TRBV24-1 CATSDPNRGRAERYTF
TRBJ2-3 TRBV6-1 CASSEGAASTDTQYF
TRBJ1-3 TRBV20-1 CSASPHRTGNTIYF
TRBJ2-6 TRBV6-5 CASSPTGPGANVLTF
TRBJ2-7 TRBV3-1/TRBV3-2 CASSQATYEQYF
TRBJ2-1 TRBV7-8 CASSLGWFGSRGNEQFF
TRBJ2-2 TRBV4-3 CASSQEPSGGVGELFF
TRBJ1-1 TRBV28 CATRRGTPPEAFF
TRBJ1-1 TRBV29-1 CSVEDLTEAFF
TRBJ2-7 TRBV9 CASSVVLAGEQYF
TRBJ2-2 TRBV28 CRARGTSGRACCTGELFF
TRBJ2-7 TRBV28 CASSLYPLQGPTYEQYF
TRBJ1-1 TRBV20-1 CSATYTEAFF
TRBJ1-1 TRBV12-3/TRBV12-4 CASAGQTEAFF
TRBJ1-5 TRBV5-1 CASSSGQGANQPQHF
TRBJ2-2 TRBV6-4 CASSDSETGELFF
TRBJ1-4 TRBV3-1/TRBV3-2 CASSQEGGATNEKLFF
TRBJ1-6 TRBV5-1 CASSPRTGANSPLHF
TRBJ2-1 TRBV6-1 CASSVLVASGSKSSRKQFF
TRBJ2-2 TRBV6-5 CASRSFSSGELFF
TRBJ2-3 TRBV7-3 CASSSTERRLSTDTQYF
TRBJ2-5 TRBV28 CASSQGTSLQETQYF
TRBJ2-1 TRBV3-1/TRBV3-2 CASSQSNEREGFF
TRBJ2-5 TRBV6-1 CASSETIGTGPETQYF
TRBJ2-3 TRBV7-6 CASSPNPGLAGAADTQYF
TRBJ2-7 TRBV7-6 CASSLGLGDEQYF
TRBJ1-4 TRBV19 CASTRDRGEKLFF
TRBJ1-1 TRBV5-1 CASSSGAGAGTEAFF